A selection of T cell receptor beta chains follows, all from one sample in a study of control samples from healthy donors and cancer patients. The protocol was immunoSEQ multiplex PCR, while the TCRdb copy is restricted to in-frame clones and leaves out a portion. The sample yields 100,000 or so clones, 83% seen once. Sequencing used blood. Receptors were obtained from a woman aged 50 to 60 in good health. Both conserved end residues are part of each CDR3. D genes are given only for firm matches. Rows may omit the clone size; those that give it use once, few, many or a size class.

d_gene	v_gene	j_gene	abundance	CDR3nt	CDR3aa
.	TRBV28	TRBJ1-1	.	TGTCGTACAGGGAGGAACACTGAAGCTTTCTTT	CRTGRNTEAFF
.	TRBV6-4	TRBJ2-2	few	TGTGCCAGCAGTAGGCAGGGCACCGGGGAGCTGTTTTTT	CASSRQGTGELFF
.	TRBV7-8	TRBJ1-5	.	TGTCCCAGCAAGCTGGCACGGGAATATAATAGCAATCAGCCCCACCATTTT	CPSKLAREYNSNQPHHF
TRBD1	TRBV6-5	TRBJ1-2	.	TGTGCCAGCAGCAAGGGACAGGGGTTCGACTACACCTTC	CASSKGQGFDYTF
.	TRBV18	TRBJ1-3	.	TGTGCCAGCTCACCACGGACAGACTCTGGAAACACCATATATTTT	CASSPRTDSGNTIYF
TRBD1	TRBV19	TRBJ1-6	.	TGTGCCAGTAGTGGACAGGGGAATAATTCACCCCTCCACTTT	CASSGQGNNSPLHF
TRBD2	TRBV5-4	TRBJ2-7	.	TGTGCCAGCAGCTTCAAGCGGGAGGGCTTGGGCGAGCAGTACTTC	CASSFKREGLGEQYF
TRBD2	TRBV3-1/TRBV3-2	TRBJ2-4	.	TGTGCCAGCAGCCAAAGACTAGCGGGAGGCACGGAAAACATTCAGTACTTC	CASSQRLAGGTENIQYF
.	TRBV5-4	TRBJ2-5	.	TGTGCCAGCAGCTTGGACCTGGAGACCCAGTACTTC	CASSLDLETQYF
.	TRBV28	TRBJ1-4	.	TGTGCCAGCAGTTTATGGAAGGAAAAACTGTTTTTT	CASSLWKEKLFF
.	TRBV3-1/TRBV3-2	TRBJ2-1	once	TGTGCCAGCAGCGACCGGGCCGCGGGCAATCGGCAGTTCTTC	CASSDRAAGNRQFF
.	TRBV4-3	TRBJ1-2	.	TGCGCCAGCAGCCAGGGTCCCGTTGGCGGGGCTGGCTACACCTTC	CASSQGPVGGAGYTF
TRBD2	TRBV3-1/TRBV3-2	TRBJ2-1	.	TGTGCCAGCAGCCCGAGGACTAGCGGGGGAAAGAATGAGCAGTTCTTC	CASSPRTSGGKNEQFF
.	TRBV7-2	TRBJ1-4	.	TGTGCCAGCAGCGTCGGATCGACAACTAATGAAAAACTGTTTTTT	CASSVGSTTNEKLFF
.	TRBV19	TRBJ2-1	.	TGTGCCAGTAGGTCCCGCGTTTCCAATGAGCAGTTCTTC	CASRSRVSNEQFF
.	TRBV7-9	TRBJ2-2	few	TGTGCCAGCAGCTTAGTCCGAACCCTACGTAGCGTTGGGACCGGGGAGCTGTTTTTT	CASSLVRTLRSVGTGELFF
.	TRBV25-1	TRBJ2-1	.	TGTGCCAGCAGTGAAGCGAGCCCCGGCGATGAGCAGTTCTTC	CASSEASPGDEQFF
TRBD1	TRBV2	TRBJ2-7	.	TGTGCCAGCAGTGAGACAGGGCGGTACGAGCAGTACTTC	CASSETGRYEQYF
TRBD2	TRBV5-4	TRBJ2-1	.	TGTGCCAGCAGCCACGGGACTAGCGGGAGTGACAATGAGCAGTTCTTC	CASSHGTSGSDNEQFF
.	TRBV2	TRBJ2-3	.	TGTGCCAGCAGTCTCGAAGGGTACACAGATACGCAGTATTTT	CASSLEGYTDTQYF
.	TRBV11-1	TRBJ2-3	once	TGTGCCAGCAGCTTAGCGGGGGGCACAGATACGCAGTATTTT	CASSLAGGTDTQYF
.	TRBV28	TRBJ2-7	.	TGTGCCAGCAGTGAAGGGGTCGGCTACGAGCAGTACTTC	CASSEGVGYEQYF
TRBD1	TRBV5-4	TRBJ2-5	.	TGTGCCAGCAGCTTTGGGACAGTGCCAGAGACCCAGTACTTC	CASSFGTVPETQYF
TRBD1	TRBV29-1	TRBJ2-1	once	TGCAGCGTTGTAGTGGTGGGACAGGGATCGCATGAGCAGTTCTTC	CSVVVVGQGSHEQFF
.	TRBV10-3	TRBJ2-3	once	TGTGCCATCACGGGAGCGGGGGACAGACATACGCAGTATTTT	CAITGAGDRHTQYF
TRBD1	TRBV27	TRBJ2-7	.	TGTGCCAGCACCCCGACAGGGGGGATCTACGAGCAGTACTTC	CASTPTGGIYEQYF
TRBD2	TRBV10-3	TRBJ2-1	.	TGTGCCATCAGGCCAGCGGGAGAAATTGGTGAGCAGTTCTTC	CAIRPAGEIGEQFF
TRBD2	TRBV29-1	TRBJ2-7	.	TGCAGCGTTCCTAGCGGGAGGGCGGACTACGAGCAGTACTTC	CSVPSGRADYEQYF
.	TRBV15	TRBJ2-2	.	TGTGCCACCAGCAGTCTGCTTTCCGGGGAGCTGTTTTTT	CATSSLLSGELFF
.	TRBV7-2	TRBJ2-1	.	TGTGCCAGCAGCTTAGTTCGAGGAAGTGAGCAGTTCTTC	CASSLVRGSEQFF
TRBD2	TRBV5-1	TRBJ2-7	.	TGCGCCAGCAGCTCGAGGACTAGCGGGGGCCCTCTCTACGAGCAGTACTTC	CASSSRTSGGPLYEQYF
.	TRBV29-1	TRBJ2-7	.	TGCAGCGTCCCTGGGGCAGGGAACTACGAGCAGTACTTC	CSVPGAGNYEQYF
TRBD1	TRBV19	TRBJ2-1	.	TGTGCCAGTTGGACAGGGGGCCTTGACAATGAGCAGTTCTTC	CASWTGGLDNEQFF
.	TRBV4-3	TRBJ1-1	.	TGCGCCAGCAGCCAAGACACGGACACTGAAGCTTTCTTT	CASSQDTDTEAFF
TRBD2	TRBV7-2	TRBJ2-3	.	TGTGCCAGCAGCTTAGTTGCCTCTAGCGGGGTCACAGATACGCAGTATTTT	CASSLVASSGVTDTQYF
.	TRBV11-3	TRBJ1-6	few	TGTGCCAGCAGCTTAACTACCTATAATTCACCCCTCCACTTT	CASSLTTYNSPLHF
TRBD1	TRBV4-3	TRBJ2-3	.	TGCGCCAGCAGCCATCTAACCTCCGGGACAGGGAGGACAGATACGCAGTATTTT	CASSHLTSGTGRTDTQYF
.	TRBV7-8	TRBJ1-2	few	TGTGCCAGCAGCCTAACACGCAGCTATGGCTACACCTTC	CASSLTRSYGYTF
.	TRBV21-1	TRBJ2-2	.	TGTGCCAGCCGATTTGTATGGGGACTAGCGGGGGGGGCCACCGGGGAGCTGTTTTTT	CASRFVWGLAGGATGELFF
.	TRBV3-1/TRBV3-2	TRBJ2-3	.	TGTGCCAGCAGCCAGACTAGAAACTCAGATACGCAGTATTTT	CASSQTRNSDTQYF
.	TRBV7-8	TRBJ1-5	.	TGTGCCAGCAGCTCAGCGGTCCGGGGAAGCGATAGCAATCAGCCCCAGCATTTT	CASSSAVRGSDSNQPQHF
.	TRBV6-2/TRBV6-3	TRBJ2-3	.	TGTGCCAGCAGTGGCCGGGGTCTGGAGGGGGATACGCAGTATTTT	CASSGRGLEGDTQYF
.	TRBV5-1	TRBJ1-2	.	TGCGCCAGCAGCTTGGTTAGGACGGAATTTTCCCTCTATGGCTACACCTTC	CASSLVRTEFSLYGYTF
.	TRBV7-9	TRBJ2-7	.	TGTGCCAGCAGCCGGAGCTCCTACGAGCAGTACTTC	CASSRSSYEQYF
.	TRBV18	TRBJ2-1	.	TGTGCCAGCTCACTGGACTTCTACAATGAGCAGTTCTTC	CASSLDFYNEQFF
TRBD1	TRBV5-6	TRBJ2-2	once	TGTGCCAGCAGCTTGGGAGGACAGGGGGGAAGCACCGGGGAGCTGTTTTTT	CASSLGGQGGSTGELFF
.	TRBV13	TRBJ2-5	.	TGTGCCAGCAGCACGAGCTCGAGTGGAGAGACCCAGTACTTC	CASSTSSSGETQYF
.	TRBV5-8	TRBJ1-1	.	TGTGCCAGCAGCTTGGGCCCCGAAGCTTTCTTT	CASSLGPEAFF
TRBD1	TRBV6-6	TRBJ1-5	.	TGTGCCAGCAGTCGAAATGCCGGGACAGCGAATCAGCCCCAGCATTTT	CASSRNAGTANQPQHF
TRBD1	TRBV28	TRBJ1-1	.	TGTGCCAGCAGTCCGGGGGGACAGTTGAACACTGAAGCTTTCTTT	CASSPGGQLNTEAFF